This T cell receptor beta chain came from a study of T cell responses to AZD1222 COVID-19 vaccine. Notes on the study in general: Epitopes outside B.1.351 and B.1.1.7 mutated regions reportedly drew nearly half of spike TCRs. Clonal diversity may have been underestimated, and the donors were mostly white British, with more females than males. Scientists sampled the repertoires only once the peak T cell response had passed.

As to this clone: What it binds is not known.

The table came from immunoSEQ multiplex PCR; TCRdb's copy has only in-frame clones and leaves some out. Among fewer than 200,000 clones listed, approximately 91% were seen once. This CDR3 spans 16 amino acids. Trimming removed 4 bases at V and 4 bases at J, with 19 bases between. Germline loops: CDR1 LNHDA, CDR2 SQIVND (reference sequence). Some second doses came at about 4 weeks and others at about 12 weeks; these were pooled. This chain joins TRBV19 and TRBJ1-2; tentative D call: TRBD1 (6 bases). This sequence was found in an adult who received the AZD1222 COVID-19 vaccine. Here the sequenced sample was peripheral blood, taken 28 days after the second AZD1222 dose. CDR3 protein: CASSRGPQGRVYGYTF. CDR3 in DNA: TGTGCCAGTAGTAGGGGACCTCAGGGGCGAGTCTATGGCTACACCTTC.